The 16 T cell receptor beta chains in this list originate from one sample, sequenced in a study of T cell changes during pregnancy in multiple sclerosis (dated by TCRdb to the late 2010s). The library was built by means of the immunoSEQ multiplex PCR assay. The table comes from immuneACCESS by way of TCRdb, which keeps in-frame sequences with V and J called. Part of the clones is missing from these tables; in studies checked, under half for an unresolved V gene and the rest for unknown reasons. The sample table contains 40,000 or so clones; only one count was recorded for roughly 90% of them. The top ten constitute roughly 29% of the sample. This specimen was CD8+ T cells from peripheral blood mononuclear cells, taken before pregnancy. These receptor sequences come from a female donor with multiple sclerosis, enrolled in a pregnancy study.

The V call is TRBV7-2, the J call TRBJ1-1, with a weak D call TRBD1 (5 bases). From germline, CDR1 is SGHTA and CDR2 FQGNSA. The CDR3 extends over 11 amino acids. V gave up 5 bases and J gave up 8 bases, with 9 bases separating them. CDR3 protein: CASSPTGEAFF. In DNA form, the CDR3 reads TGTGCCAGCAGCCCAACAGGAGAAGCTTTCTTT.

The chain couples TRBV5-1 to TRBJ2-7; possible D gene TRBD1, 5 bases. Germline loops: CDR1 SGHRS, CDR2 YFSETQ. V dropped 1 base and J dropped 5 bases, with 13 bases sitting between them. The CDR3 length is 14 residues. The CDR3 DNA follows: TGCGCCAGCAGCTTGTCAGGGCGAGGCGACGAGCAGTACTTC. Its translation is CASSLSGRGDEQYF.

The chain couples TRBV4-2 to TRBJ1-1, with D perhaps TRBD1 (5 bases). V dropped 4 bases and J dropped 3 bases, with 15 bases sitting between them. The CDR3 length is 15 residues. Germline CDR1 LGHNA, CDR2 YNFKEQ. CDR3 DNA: TGTGCCAGCAGCCGAAGATTATCGGGGGACACTGAAGCTTTCTTT. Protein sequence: CASSRRLSGDTEAFF.

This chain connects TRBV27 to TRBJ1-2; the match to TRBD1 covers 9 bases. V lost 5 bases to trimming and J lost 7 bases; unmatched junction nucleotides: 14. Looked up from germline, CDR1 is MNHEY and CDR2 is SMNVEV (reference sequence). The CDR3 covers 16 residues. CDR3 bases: TGTGCCAGCAGTCCCTCTACAGGGGGCGCTTTGTTTGGCTACACCTTC. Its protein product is CASSPSTGGALFGYTF.

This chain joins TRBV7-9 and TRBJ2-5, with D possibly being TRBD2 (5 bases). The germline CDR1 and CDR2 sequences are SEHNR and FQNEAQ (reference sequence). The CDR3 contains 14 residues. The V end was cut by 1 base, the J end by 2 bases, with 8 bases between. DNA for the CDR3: TGTGCCAGCAGCTTAGGGCTAGCTCAAGAGACCCAGTACTTC. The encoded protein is CASSLGLAQETQYF.

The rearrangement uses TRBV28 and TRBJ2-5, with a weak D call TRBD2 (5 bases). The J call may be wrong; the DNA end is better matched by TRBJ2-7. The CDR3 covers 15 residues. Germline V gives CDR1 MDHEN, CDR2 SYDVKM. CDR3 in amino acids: CASSLQLYGNHEQYF. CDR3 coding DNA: TGTGCCAGCAGTTTACAGCTGTACGGGAATCACGAGCAGTACTTC.

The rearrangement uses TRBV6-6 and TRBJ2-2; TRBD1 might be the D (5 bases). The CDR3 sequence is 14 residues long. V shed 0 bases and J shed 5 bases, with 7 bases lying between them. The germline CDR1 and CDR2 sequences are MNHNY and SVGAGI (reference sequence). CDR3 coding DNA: TGTGCCAGCAGTTACTCGGCAGGGACCGGGGAGCTGTTTTTT. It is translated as CASSYSAGTGELFF.

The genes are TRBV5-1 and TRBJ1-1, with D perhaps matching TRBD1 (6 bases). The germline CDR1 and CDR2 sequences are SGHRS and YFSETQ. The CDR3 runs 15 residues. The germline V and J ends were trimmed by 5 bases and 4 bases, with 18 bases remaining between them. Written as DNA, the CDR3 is TGCGCCAGCAGTGACACAGGGAATCCGAGCACTGAAGCTTTCTTT. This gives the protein CASSDTGNPSTEAFF.

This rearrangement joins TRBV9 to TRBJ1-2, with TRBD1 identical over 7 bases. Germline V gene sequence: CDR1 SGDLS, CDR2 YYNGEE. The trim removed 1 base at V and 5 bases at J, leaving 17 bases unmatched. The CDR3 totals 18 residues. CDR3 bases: TGTGCCAGCAGCGTATCTCCCGCGGACAGGACCGACCCTTATGGCTACACCTTC. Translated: CASSVSPADRTDPYGYTF.

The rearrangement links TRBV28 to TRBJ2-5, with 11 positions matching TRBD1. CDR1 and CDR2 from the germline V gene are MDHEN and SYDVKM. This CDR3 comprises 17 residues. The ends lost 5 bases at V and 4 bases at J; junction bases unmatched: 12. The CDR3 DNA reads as TGTGCCAGCAGTCTAAGACTTACCGGGACAGGGGGAGAGACCCAGTACTTC. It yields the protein CASSLRLTGTGGETQYF.

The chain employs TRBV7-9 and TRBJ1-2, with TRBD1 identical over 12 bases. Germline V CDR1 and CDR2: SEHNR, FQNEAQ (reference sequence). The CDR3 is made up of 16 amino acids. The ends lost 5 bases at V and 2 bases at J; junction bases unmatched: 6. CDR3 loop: CASSASGTGGNYGYTF. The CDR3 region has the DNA TGTGCCAGCAGCGCCAGTGGGACAGGGGGCAACTATGGCTACACCTTC.

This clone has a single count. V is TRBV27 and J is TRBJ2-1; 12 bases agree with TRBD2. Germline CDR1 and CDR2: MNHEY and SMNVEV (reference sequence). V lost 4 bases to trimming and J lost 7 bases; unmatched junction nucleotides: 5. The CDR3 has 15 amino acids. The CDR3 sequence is CASSSHGTSGNEQFF. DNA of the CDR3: TGTGCCAGCAGTTCACACGGGACTAGCGGGAATGAGCAGTTCTTC.

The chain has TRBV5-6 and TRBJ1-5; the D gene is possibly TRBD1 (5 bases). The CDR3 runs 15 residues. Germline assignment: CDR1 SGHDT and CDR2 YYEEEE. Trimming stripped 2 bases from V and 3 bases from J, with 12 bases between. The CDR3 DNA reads TGTGCCAGCAGCTTAGGATACAGGACCAATCAGCCCCAGCATTTT. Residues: CASSLGYRTNQPQHF.

Here the CDR3 reads CASSPAGPNEKLFF. CDR3 coding DNA: TGTGCCAGCAGTCCGGCAGGGCCCAATGAAAAACTGTTTTTT. The V and J genes are TRBV27 and TRBJ1-4, with D maybe TRBD1 (5 bases). The germline V and J ends were trimmed by 5 bases and 5 bases, with 12 bases remaining between them. CDR1 and CDR2 (germline): MNHEY, SMNVEV (reference sequence). The CDR3 totals 14 residues. The whole variable domain, remainder taken from reference TRBV27 and TRBJ1-4, is EAQVTQNPRYLITVTGKKLTVTCSQNMNHEYMSWYRQDPGLGLRQIYYSMNVEVTDKGDVPEGYKVSRKEKRNFPLILESPSPNQTSLYFCASSPAGPNEKLFFGSGTQLSVL.

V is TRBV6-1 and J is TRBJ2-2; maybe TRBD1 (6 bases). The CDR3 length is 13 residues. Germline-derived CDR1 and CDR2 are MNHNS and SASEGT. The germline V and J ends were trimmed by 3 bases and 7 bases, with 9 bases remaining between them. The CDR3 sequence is CASSDRGGGELFF. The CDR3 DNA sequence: TGTGCCAGCAGTGACAGGGGTGGCGGGGAGCTGTTTTTT.

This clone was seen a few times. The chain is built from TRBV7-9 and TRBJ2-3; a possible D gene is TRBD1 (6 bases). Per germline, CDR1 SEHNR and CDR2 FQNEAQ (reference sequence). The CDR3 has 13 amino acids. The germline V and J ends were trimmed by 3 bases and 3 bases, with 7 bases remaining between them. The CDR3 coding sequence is TGTGCCAGCAGCTTCGGACAGACAGATACGCAGTATTTT. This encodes CASSFGQTDTQYF.